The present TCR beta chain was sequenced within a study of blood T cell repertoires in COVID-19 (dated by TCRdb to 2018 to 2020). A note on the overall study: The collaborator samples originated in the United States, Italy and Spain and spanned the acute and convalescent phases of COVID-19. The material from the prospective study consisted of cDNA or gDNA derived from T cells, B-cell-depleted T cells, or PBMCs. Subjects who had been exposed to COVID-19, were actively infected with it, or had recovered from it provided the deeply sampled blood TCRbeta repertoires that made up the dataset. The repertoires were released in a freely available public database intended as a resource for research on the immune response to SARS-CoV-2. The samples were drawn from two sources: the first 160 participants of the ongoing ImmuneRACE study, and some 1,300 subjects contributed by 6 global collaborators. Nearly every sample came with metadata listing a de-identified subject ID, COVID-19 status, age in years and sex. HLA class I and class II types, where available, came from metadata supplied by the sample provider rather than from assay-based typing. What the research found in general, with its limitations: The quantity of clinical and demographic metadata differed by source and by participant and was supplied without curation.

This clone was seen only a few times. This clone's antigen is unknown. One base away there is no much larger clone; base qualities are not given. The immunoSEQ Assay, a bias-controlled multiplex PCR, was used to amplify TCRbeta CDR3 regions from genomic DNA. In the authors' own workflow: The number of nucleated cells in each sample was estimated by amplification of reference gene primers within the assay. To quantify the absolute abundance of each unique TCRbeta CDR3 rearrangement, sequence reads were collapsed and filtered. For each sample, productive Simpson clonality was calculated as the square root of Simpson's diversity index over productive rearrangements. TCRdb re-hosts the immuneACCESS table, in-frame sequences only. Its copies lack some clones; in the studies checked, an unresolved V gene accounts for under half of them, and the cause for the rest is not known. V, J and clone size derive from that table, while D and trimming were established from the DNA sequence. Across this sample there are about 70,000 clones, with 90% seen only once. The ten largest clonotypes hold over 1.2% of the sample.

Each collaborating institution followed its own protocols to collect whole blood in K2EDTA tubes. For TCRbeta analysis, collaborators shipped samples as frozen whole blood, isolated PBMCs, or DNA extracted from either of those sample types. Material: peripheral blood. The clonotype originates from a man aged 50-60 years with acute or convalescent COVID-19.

The DNA sequence is given as TGTGCCAGCAGTGATAACTACTTCACCGGGGAGCTGTTTTTT. This is translated as CASSDNYFTGELFF. Recombination connected TRBV25-1 to TRBJ2-2, with no confidently assigned D gene. The CDR3, cysteine through phenylalanine, is 14 amino acids long. Just CDR3 DNA is preserved here, 42 bases in frame from base 1. The germline V gene gives CDR1 as MGHDK and CDR2 as SYGVNS. A distance of 9 bases separates the germline ends of V and J, which lose 3 bases and 4 bases respectively.